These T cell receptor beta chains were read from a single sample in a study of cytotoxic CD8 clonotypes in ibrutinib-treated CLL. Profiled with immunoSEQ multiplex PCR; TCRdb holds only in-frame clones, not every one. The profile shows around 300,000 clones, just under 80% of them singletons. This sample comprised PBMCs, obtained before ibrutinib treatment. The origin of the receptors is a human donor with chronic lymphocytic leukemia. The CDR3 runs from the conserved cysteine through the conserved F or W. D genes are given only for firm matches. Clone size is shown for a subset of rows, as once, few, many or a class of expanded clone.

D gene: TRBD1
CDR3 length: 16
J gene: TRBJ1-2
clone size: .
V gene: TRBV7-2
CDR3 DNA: TGTGCCAGCAGACCCGGGACAGTGAAAGCTAACTATGGCTACACCTTC
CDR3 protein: CASRPGTVKANYGYTF

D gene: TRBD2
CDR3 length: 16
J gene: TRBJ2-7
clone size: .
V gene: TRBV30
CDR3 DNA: TGTGCCTGGAGCGCCGGGGTGGGACTAGCGGGAGTAGAGCAGTACTTC
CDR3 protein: CAWSAGVGLAGVEQYF

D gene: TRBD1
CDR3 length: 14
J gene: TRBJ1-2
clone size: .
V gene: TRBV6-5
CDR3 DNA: TGTGCCAGCAGTGGACTTGACAGGGACTATGGCTACACCTTC
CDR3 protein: CASSGLDRDYGYTF

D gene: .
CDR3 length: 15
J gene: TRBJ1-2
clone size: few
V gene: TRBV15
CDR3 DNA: TGTGCCACCAGCAGGGGATCCAGCTCTAACTATGGCTACACCTTC
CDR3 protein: CATSRGSSSNYGYTF

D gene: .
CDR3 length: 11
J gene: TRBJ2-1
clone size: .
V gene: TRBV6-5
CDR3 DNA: TGTGCCAGCAGCTCAATCAATGAGCAGTTCTTC
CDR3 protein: CASSSINEQFF

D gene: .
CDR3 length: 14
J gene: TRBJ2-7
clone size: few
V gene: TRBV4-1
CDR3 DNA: TGCGCCAGCAGCCAAGTACGACAATCCTACGAGCAGTACTTC
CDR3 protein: CASSQVRQSYEQYF

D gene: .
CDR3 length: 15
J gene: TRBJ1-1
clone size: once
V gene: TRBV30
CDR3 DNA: TGTGCCTGGAGTGTGCAGGTGGGGGGGGACACTGAAGCTTTCTTT
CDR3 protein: CAWSVQVGGDTEAFF

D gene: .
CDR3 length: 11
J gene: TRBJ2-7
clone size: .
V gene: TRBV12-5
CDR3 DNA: TGTGCTAGTGGTCCACTTTACGAGCAGTACTTC
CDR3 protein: CASGPLYEQYF

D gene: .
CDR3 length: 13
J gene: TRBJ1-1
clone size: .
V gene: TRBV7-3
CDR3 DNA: TGTGCCAGCAGCTTATCGATTTTCACTGAAGCTTTCTTT
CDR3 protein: CASSLSIFTEAFF

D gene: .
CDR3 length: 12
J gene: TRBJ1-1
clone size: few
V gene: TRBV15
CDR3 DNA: TGTGCCACCAGCCCGGGGGTCACTGAAGCTTTCTTT
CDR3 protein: CATSPGVTEAFF

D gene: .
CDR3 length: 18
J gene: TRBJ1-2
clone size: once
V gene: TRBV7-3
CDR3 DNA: TGTGCCAGCAGCTTAACTGGTCGGCAAAGCAGCATTAACAAGGGCTACACCTTC
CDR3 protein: CASSLTGRQSSINKGYTF

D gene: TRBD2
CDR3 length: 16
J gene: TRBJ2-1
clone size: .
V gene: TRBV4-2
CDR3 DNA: TGTGCCAGCAGCCAAGAGCCCGGACTAGCGGGATGGGAGCAGTTCTTC
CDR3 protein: CASSQEPGLAGWEQFF

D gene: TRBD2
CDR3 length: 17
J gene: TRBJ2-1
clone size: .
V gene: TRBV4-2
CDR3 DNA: TGTGCCAGCAGCCAAGTAGGACTAGCGGCCTCCTACAATGAGCAGTTCTTC
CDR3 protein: CASSQVGLAASYNEQFF

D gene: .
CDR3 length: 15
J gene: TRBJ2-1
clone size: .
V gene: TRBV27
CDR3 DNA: TGTGCCAGCAGTTTATCCGGGAGTCCATACAATGAGCAGTTCTTC
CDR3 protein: CASSLSGSPYNEQFF

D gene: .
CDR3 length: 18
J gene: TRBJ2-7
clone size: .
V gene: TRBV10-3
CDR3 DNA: TGTGCCATCAGTAAAACATATAGACAGCGTTCGAGCTCCTACGAGCAGTACTTC
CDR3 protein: CAISKTYRQRSSSYEQYF

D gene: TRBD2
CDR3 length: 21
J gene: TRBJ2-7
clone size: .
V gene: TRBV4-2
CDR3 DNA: TGTGCCAGCAGCCAAGAAGGGCAAGGGGTAATCGGACTAGCGGGAGGCTCCGAGCAGTACTTC
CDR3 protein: CASSQEGQGVIGLAGGSEQYF

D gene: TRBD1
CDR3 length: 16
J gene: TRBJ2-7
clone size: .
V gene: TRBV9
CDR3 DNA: TGTGCCAGCAGCGTAGGGGGACAGGGGGCATCCTACGAGCAGTACTTC
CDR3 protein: CASSVGGQGASYEQYF

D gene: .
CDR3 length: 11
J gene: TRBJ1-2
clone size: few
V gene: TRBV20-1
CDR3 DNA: TGCAGTGCCGGAACTTCCTCTGGCTACACCTTC
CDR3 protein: CSAGTSSGYTF

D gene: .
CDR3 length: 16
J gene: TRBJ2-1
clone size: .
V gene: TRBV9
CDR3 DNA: TGTGCCAGCAGCGTCCGAGTGGCGGAGCGGTCGGGGGAGCAGTTCTTC
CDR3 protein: CASSVRVAERSGEQFF

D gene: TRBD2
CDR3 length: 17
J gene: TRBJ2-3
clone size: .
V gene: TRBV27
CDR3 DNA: TGTGCCAGCAGTTTATCGGGACTAGCGGGGTGGGCAGATACGCAGTATTTT
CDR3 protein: CASSLSGLAGWADTQYF

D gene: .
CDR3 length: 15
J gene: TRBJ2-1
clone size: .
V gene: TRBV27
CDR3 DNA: TGTGCCAGCAGCCGAGCCTATAGCTCCTACAATGAGCAGTTCTTC
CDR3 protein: CASSRAYSSYNEQFF

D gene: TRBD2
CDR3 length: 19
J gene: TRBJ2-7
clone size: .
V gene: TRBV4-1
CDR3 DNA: TGCGCCAGCACCCCAAGAACCTGGACTAGCGGCACAAGATATGGCGAGCAGTACTTC
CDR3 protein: CASTPRTWTSGTRYGEQYF

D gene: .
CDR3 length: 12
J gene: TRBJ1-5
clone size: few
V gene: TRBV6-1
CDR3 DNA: TGTGCCAGTCAGGGTAGTAATCAGCCCCAGCATTTT
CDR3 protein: CASQGSNQPQHF

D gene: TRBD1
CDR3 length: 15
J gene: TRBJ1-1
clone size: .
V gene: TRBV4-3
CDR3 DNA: TGCGCCAGCAGCCAAGGGAGACAGGGCTTCGGTGAAGCTTTCTTT
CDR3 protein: CASSQGRQGFGEAFF

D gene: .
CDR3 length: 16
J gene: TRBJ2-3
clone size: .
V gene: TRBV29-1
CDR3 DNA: TGCAGCGTTGAAGGGACAGGGTTCAGCGGGAGGTCTACGCAGTATTTT
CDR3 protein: CSVEGTGFSGRSTQYF

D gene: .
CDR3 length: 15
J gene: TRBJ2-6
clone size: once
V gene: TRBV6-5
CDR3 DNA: TGTGCCAGCACTCAGTGGGCTGGTGGGGCCAACGTCCTGACTTTC
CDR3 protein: CASTQWAGGANVLTF

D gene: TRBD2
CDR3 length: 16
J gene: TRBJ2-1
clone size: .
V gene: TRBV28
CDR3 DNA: TGTGCCAGCAGTTTAGTATCTCTAGCGGGAGTTGATGAGCAGTTCTTC
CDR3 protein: CASSLVSLAGVDEQFF

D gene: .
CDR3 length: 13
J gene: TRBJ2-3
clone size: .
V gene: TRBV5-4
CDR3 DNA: TGTGCCAGCAGCTTGGCTGGGACAGATACGCAGTATTTT
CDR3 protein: CASSLAGTDTQYF

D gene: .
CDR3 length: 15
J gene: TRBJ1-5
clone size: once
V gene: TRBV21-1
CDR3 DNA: TGTGCCAGCACGCGCTTACGAGGTAATCAACAGCCCCAGCATTTT
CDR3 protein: CASTRLRGNQQPQHF

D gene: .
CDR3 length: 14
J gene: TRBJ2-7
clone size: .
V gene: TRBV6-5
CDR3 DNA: TGTGCCAGCAGTTATATACAGGGATCCGGCGAGCAGTACTTC
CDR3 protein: CASSYIQGSGEQYF

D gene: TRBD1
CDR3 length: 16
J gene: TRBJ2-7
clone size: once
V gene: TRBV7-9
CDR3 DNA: TGTGCCAGCAGCTTACCCCGGACAGGGGGCAGCTACGAGCAGTACTTC
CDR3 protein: CASSLPRTGGSYEQYF

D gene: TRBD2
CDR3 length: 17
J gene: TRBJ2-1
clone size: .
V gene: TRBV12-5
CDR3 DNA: TGTGCTAGTGGTTTCTCACCCACTAGCGCCTCCTACAATGAGCAGTTCTTC
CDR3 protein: CASGFSPTSASYNEQFF

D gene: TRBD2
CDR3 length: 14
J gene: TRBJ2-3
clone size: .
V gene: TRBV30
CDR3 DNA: TGTGCCTGGAGACTAGCGGGAGCCCCAGATACGCAGTATTTT
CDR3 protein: CAWRLAGAPDTQYF

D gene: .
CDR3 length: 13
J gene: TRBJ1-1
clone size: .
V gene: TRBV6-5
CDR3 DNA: TGTGCCAGCAGTTACAGCCGGGGGAGTGAAGCTTTCTTT
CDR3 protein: CASSYSRGSEAFF

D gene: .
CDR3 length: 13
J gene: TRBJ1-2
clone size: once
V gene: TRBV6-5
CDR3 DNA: TGTGCCAGCAGCTCCGGGACATTCTATGGCTACACCTTC
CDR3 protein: CASSSGTFYGYTF

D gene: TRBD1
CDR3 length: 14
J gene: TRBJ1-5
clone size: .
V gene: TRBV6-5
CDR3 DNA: TGTGCCAGCAGTTACGACACGACAGGGCAGCCCCAGCATTTT
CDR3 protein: CASSYDTTGQPQHF

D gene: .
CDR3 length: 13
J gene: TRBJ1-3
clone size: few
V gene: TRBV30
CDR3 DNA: TGTGCCTGGAGTCGGCACTCTGGAAACACCATATATTTT
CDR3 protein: CAWSRHSGNTIYF

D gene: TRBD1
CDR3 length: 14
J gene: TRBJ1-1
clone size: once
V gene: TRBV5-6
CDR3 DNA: TGTGCCAGCAGCAGAGGGACAGTCTCTTCTGAAGCTTTCTTT
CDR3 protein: CASSRGTVSSEAFF

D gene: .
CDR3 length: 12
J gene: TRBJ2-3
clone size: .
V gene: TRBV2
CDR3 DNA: TGTGCCAGCAGTTCGGCCACAGATACGCAGTATTTT
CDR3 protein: CASSSATDTQYF

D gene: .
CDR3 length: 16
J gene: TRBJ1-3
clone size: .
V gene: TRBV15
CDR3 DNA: TGTGCCACCAGCAAAAACACAGGGATCGCTGGAAACACCATATATTTT
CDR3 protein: CATSKNTGIAGNTIYF

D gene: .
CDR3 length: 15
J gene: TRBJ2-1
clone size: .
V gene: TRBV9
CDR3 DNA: TGTGCCAGCAGCGTAATTTCGGGAGACCTCAATGAGCAGTTCTTC
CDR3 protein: CASSVISGDLNEQFF

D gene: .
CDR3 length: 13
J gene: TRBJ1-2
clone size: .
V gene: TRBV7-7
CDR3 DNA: TGTGCCAGCGGGGCAGCGCGGAACTATGGCTACACCTTC
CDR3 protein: CASGAARNYGYTF

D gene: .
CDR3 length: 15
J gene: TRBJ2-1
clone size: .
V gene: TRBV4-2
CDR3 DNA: TGTGCCAGCAGCCAAGAATTAGCGGTATACAATGAGCAGTTCTTC
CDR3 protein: CASSQELAVYNEQFF

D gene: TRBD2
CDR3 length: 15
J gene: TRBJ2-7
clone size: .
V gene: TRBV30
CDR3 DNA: TGTGCCTGGAGCCCCCTAAGTAGCGGGAGAAACGAGCAGTACTTC
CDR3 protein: CAWSPLSSGRNEQYF

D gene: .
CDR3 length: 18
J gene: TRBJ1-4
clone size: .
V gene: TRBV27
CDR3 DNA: TGTGCCAGCAGTTTAAGGGCACACCGAACGGCAACTAATGAAAAACTGTTTTTT
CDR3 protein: CASSLRAHRTATNEKLFF